Listed below are T cell receptor beta chains from one sample, sequenced in a study of long-term antiretroviral therapy in people with HIV. Clones were read by immunoSEQ multiplex PCR, and TCRdb kept only the in-frame ones, dropping some. The table includes some 35,000 clones, roughly 94% detected once. The input for sequencing was unsorted PBMCs, taken 4.1 years after starting antiretroviral therapy. The receptor set was obtained from a woman aged 50 to 60 with HIV. CDR3s include the opening cysteine and the closing phenylalanine or tryptophan. D genes are given only for firm matches. The listing skips clone size in some rows; elsewhere it reads once, few, many or a size class.

v_gene: TRBV4-3; abundance: .; d_gene: TRBD2; j_gene: TRBJ2-4; CDR3aa: CASSSKICRTSGGVGIQYF; CDR3nt: TGCGCCAGCAGCTCCAAGATTTGTAGGACTAGCGGGGGGGTGGGCATTCAGTACTTC
v_gene: TRBV5-5; abundance: once; d_gene: .; j_gene: TRBJ1-2; CDR3aa: CASSRDGVLYGYTF; CDR3nt: TGTGCCAGCAGCAGAGACGGCGTACTCTATGGCTACACCTTC
v_gene: TRBV7-9; abundance: .; d_gene: .; j_gene: TRBJ2-7; CDR3aa: CASSPDLLLIVEQYF; CDR3nt: TGTGCCAGCAGCCCGGACTTACTATTAATCGTCGAGCAGTACTTC
v_gene: TRBV7-2; abundance: .; d_gene: .; j_gene: TRBJ1-6; CDR3aa: CASSLRVGGDSPLHF; CDR3nt: TGTGCCAGCAGCCTCAGGGTGGGAGGGGATTCACCCCTCCACTTT
v_gene: TRBV11-2; abundance: .; d_gene: .; j_gene: TRBJ2-3; CDR3aa: CASSLERGTDTQYF; CDR3nt: TGTGCCAGCAGCTTAGAAAGAGGGACAGATACGCAGTATTTT
v_gene: TRBV10-2; abundance: .; d_gene: TRBD1; j_gene: TRBJ1-6; CDR3aa: CASSQGTGGPPLHF; CDR3nt: TGCGCCAGCAGTCAGGGGACAGGGGGACCACCCCTCCACTTT
v_gene: TRBV6-1; abundance: .; d_gene: .; j_gene: TRBJ1-1; CDR3aa: CASKDGSNTEAFF; CDR3nt: TGTGCCAGCAAAGACGGATCGAACACTGAAGCTTTCTTT
v_gene: TRBV27; abundance: .; d_gene: .; j_gene: TRBJ1-3; CDR3aa: CASSSVGSGNTIYF; CDR3nt: TGTGCCAGCAGTTCCGTAGGCTCTGGAAACACCATATATTTT
v_gene: TRBV19; abundance: .; d_gene: .; j_gene: TRBJ1-3; CDR3aa: CASRKDGGNTIYF; CDR3nt: TGTGCCAGTAGGAAGGACGGGGGAAACACCATATATTTT
v_gene: TRBV6-5; abundance: .; d_gene: .; j_gene: TRBJ1-1; CDR3aa: CASSNLRHDEAFF; CDR3nt: TGTGCCAGCAGCAACCTCCGACACGATGAAGCTTTCTTT
v_gene: TRBV5-4; abundance: .; d_gene: .; j_gene: TRBJ2-3; CDR3aa: CASSLDYSSTDTQYF; CDR3nt: TGTGCCAGCAGCTTGGATTATTCTAGCACAGATACGCAGTATTTT
v_gene: TRBV29-1; abundance: once; d_gene: .; j_gene: TRBJ1-2; CDR3aa: CSGTETDYGYTF; CDR3nt: TGCAGCGGCACGGAGACAGACTATGGCTACACCTTC
v_gene: TRBV5-6; abundance: .; d_gene: .; j_gene: TRBJ2-4; CDR3aa: CASSLGDGGMAKNIQYF; CDR3nt: TGTGCCAGCAGCTTAGGGGATGGGGGGATGGCCAAAAACATTCAGTACTTC
v_gene: TRBV5-1; abundance: .; d_gene: TRBD1; j_gene: TRBJ2-7; CDR3aa: CASSLSQGASYEQYF; CDR3nt: TGCGCCAGCAGCCTTAGTCAGGGGGCATCCTACGAGCAGTACTTC
v_gene: TRBV5-4; abundance: once; d_gene: TRBD2; j_gene: TRBJ2-3; CDR3aa: CASSLAGRTSGGATSDTQYF; CDR3nt: TGTGCCAGCAGCTTGGCCGGAAGAACTAGCGGGGGGGCCACTTCAGATACGCAGTATTTT
v_gene: TRBV2; abundance: few; d_gene: TRBD1; j_gene: TRBJ1-5; CDR3aa: CASSGQGAVWGNQPQHF; CDR3nt: TGTGCCAGCAGCGGGCAGGGGGCGGTTTGGGGCAATCAGCCCCAGCATTTT
v_gene: TRBV27; abundance: few; d_gene: .; j_gene: TRBJ2-7; CDR3aa: CASSSSLGAGEQYF; CDR3nt: TGTGCCAGCAGTTCCTCATTGGGGGCTGGAGAGCAGTACTTC
v_gene: TRBV27; abundance: once; d_gene: TRBD1; j_gene: TRBJ2-2; CDR3aa: CASSLSRTGTGELFF; CDR3nt: TGTGCCAGCAGTTTATCCCGGACAGGGACCGGGGAGCTGTTTTTT
v_gene: TRBV5-4; abundance: .; d_gene: TRBD2; j_gene: TRBJ2-1; CDR3aa: CASSLAGGHNEQFF; CDR3nt: TGTGCCAGCAGCTTAGCGGGGGGGCATAATGAGCAGTTCTTC
v_gene: TRBV9; abundance: .; d_gene: .; j_gene: TRBJ2-5; CDR3aa: CASSQQGWETQYF; CDR3nt: TGTGCCAGCAGCCAACAGGGTTGGGAGACCCAGTACTTC
v_gene: TRBV4-3; abundance: .; d_gene: TRBD1; j_gene: TRBJ1-2; CDR3aa: CASSQGRTGGYGYTF; CDR3nt: TGCGCCAGCAGCCAAGGTCGGACAGGGGGCTATGGCTACACCTTC
v_gene: TRBV27; abundance: .; d_gene: .; j_gene: TRBJ2-2; CDR3aa: CASSLNRETGELFF; CDR3nt: TGTGCCAGCAGTTTAAACAGGGAAACCGGGGAGCTGTTTTTT
v_gene: TRBV2; abundance: .; d_gene: .; j_gene: TRBJ2-5; CDR3aa: CASSESGKETQYF; CDR3nt: TGTGCCAGCAGTGAAAGCGGAAAAGAGACCCAGTACTTC